One and the same sample provided the 9 T cell receptor beta chains below, sequenced in a study of cytomegalovirus exposure and HLA in healthy donors. The PCR contained 60 Vbeta and 13 Jbeta primers. Libraries were prepared by immunoSEQ multiplex PCR; TCRdb keeps only in-frame clonotypes and omits some of them. The sample lists about 150,000 clones, 79% occurring once. Sequencing was performed on PBMCs. Source of these receptors: a man aged 40-50 years in good health and CMV-seropositive.

There are a few counts of this clone. This chain links TRBV5-1 with TRBJ2-3; 10 bases line up with TRBD2. Losses at the gene ends were 3 bases for V and 1 base for J; bases not matched to a gene: 5. CDR1 and CDR2 (germline): SGHRS, YFSETQ. This CDR3 contains 16 residues. The CDR3 region has the DNA TGCGCCAGCAGCTCTCTAGCGGGAGTTGGCACAGATACGCAGTATTTT. This encodes CASSSLAGVGTDTQYF.

The chain uses TRBV29-1 and TRBJ2-2; weak D call: TRBD1 (5 bases). Germline CDR1 SQVTM, CDR2 ANQGSEA. The length of the CDR3 is 12 residues. V was cut by 3 bases and J by 4 bases, with 6 bases left in between. The CDR3, as DNA: TGCAGCGTTGACAGGGCCACCGGGGAGCTGTTTTTT. Encoded protein: CSVDRATGELFF.

This chain links TRBV19 with TRBJ2-2, with no clear D. The V end was cut by 4 bases, the J end by 3 bases, with 12 bases between. The CDR3 extends over 15 amino acids. CDR1 is LNHDA, CDR2 SQIVND, per germline (reference sequence). CDR3 residues: CASSTPRGYTGELFF. CDR3 nucleotide sequence: TGTGCCAGTAGTACCCCGCGAGGCTACACCGGGGAGCTGTTTTTT.

This chain uses TRBV18 with TRBJ2-1; 9 bases are a match to TRBD2. V dropped 3 bases and J dropped 5; count of bases not matched to a gene: 8. The germline CDR1 and CDR2 sequences are KGHSH and LQKENI. The CDR3 has 16 amino acids. The CDR3 sequence is CASSPRGVAGDNEQFF. The CDR3 DNA sequence: TGTGCCAGCTCACCCCGTGGAGTAGCGGGAGACAATGAGCAGTTCTTC.

This sequence joins TRBV7-6 and TRBJ2-7, with 9 bases that match TRBD2. CDR1 is SGHVS and CDR2 is FNYEAQ in the germline V gene. The CDR3 is 14 residues long. V lost 3 bases and J lost 4; bases outside the gene matches: 4. In nucleotides, the CDR3 is TGTGCCAGCAGCTTGGTAGCGGGAGAGTACGAGCAGTACTTC. This gives the protein CASSLVAGEYEQYF.

J is TRBJ1-1 and V is TRBV5-5, with D hard to call. The CDR3 covers 12 residues. Germline V lookup: CDR1 SGHKS, CDR2 YYEKEE (reference sequence). Trimming pared 1 base from V and 7 bases from J, leaving 8 bases between. The CDR3 is CASSLRTVEAFF. The DNA for the CDR3 is TGTGCCAGCAGCTTGAGAACAGTTGAAGCTTTCTTT.

The rearrangement links TRBV25-1 to TRBJ2-7; D is possibly TRBD1 (5 bases). CDR1 is MGHDK, CDR2 SYGVNS, per germline. V lost 6 bases and J lost 2, with 20 bases in between. The CDR3 extends over 16 amino acids. Here the CDR3 DNA reads TGTGCCAGCAGGATCAAGGCCCACAGGAATCCCTACGAGCAGTACTTC. It codes for CASRIKAHRNPYEQYF.

Remarks on this clone: The junction shows a germline mismatch at one end, possibly a read error. V and J are TRBV7-9 and TRBJ2-7; D is undetermined. Germline assignment: CDR1 SEHNR and CDR2 FQNEAQ (reference sequence). The CDR3 is made up of 11 amino acids. CDR3 region: CSSSSFSEQYF. The CDR3 bases are TGTTCCAGCAGCTCCTTTAGCGAGCAGTACTTC.

This chain connects TRBV6-1 to TRBJ1-6; no reliable D call. Deletions cut 8 bases from V and 6 bases from J, with 14 bases between. Germline V gene lookup returns CDR1 MNHNS and CDR2 SASEGT. The CDR3 covers 14 residues. The CDR3 coding sequence is TGTGCCAGCCAAGGCGGCCCCCCTAATTCACCCCTCCACTTT. This sequence encodes CASQGGPPNSPLHF.